This TCR beta chain comes out of a study of blood T cell repertoires in COVID-19. Overall study context: PBMCs, B-cell-depleted T cells, or T cells provided the cDNA or gDNA that made up the material.

Grouping used clinical history reported by participants in a survey and questionnaire. Some clones are missing from TCRdb's copy, which holds only in-frame ones; the method was immunoSEQ multiplex PCR. The top ten hold around 1.2% of the sample, which has approximately 180,000 clones, less than 90% seen once. Trimming took 3 bases from V and 5 from J, leaving 6 bases between them. The germline gives CDR1 SGHNT, CDR2 YYREEE (reference sequence). The CDR3 runs 12 residues. V gene TRBV5-4 combines with J gene TRBJ2-1; D not resolved. The sample was PBMCs or T cells enriched from blood (not recorded which). The sequence came from a human donor with acute COVID-19. The donor label of this sample is uncertain. CDR3 nucleotides: TGTGCCAGCAGCTCTCTTGACAATGAGCAGTTCTTC. Translating gives CASSSLDNEQFF.